A single sample is the source of the 25 T cell receptor beta chains below, sequenced in a study of regulatory T cells in long-lasting Graves disease. Time point described: newly diagnosed GD, antithyroid drugs for less than 3 months. Isolated PBMC RNA provided the starting material for the TCR library. CDR3-region Arm-PCR and iRepertoire HTBI primers produced the TCR beta libraries. TCRdb processed the multiplex PCR reads anew with MiXCR; each CDR3 protein has one entry. The sample lists about 420,000 distinct CDR3 sequences; about 16% were seen once. Another study also made use of these data, one on T cells in Graves' hyperthyroidism and ophthalmopathy.

The source material was peripheral blood mononuclear cells (PBMCs), sampled at new diagnosis, from a patient treated with antithyroid drugs. The receptors were sampled from a woman in her late teens or twenties with Graves disease.

At least ten counts were recorded for this clonotype. V usage is TRBV27 and J usage is TRBJ1-2; 10 bases are a match to TRBD1. Germline V lookup: CDR1 MNHEY, CDR2 SMNVEV (reference sequence). The junction had 1 base not matched to a gene; V was cut back by 8 bases and J by 1 base. The CDR3 is 13 amino acids. This CDR3 is CASWDRGNYGYTF. The CDR3 DNA sequence: TGTGCCAGCTGGGACAGGGGTAACTATGGCTACACCTTC.

The chain joins TRBV11-2 to TRBJ2-3, with 10 nucleotides matching TRBD2. The CDR3 has 16 amino acids. Germline trimming cut 8 bases from V and 0 bases from J; bases unmatched to any gene: 8. CDR1 and CDR2 from the germline V gene are SGHAT and FQNNGV. The CDR3 sequence: CASGPGLAVSTDTQYF. For the CDR3, the DNA is TGTGCCAGCGGCCCTGGACTAGCGGTGAGCACAGATACGCAGTATTTT.

The chain carries TRBV5-5 and TRBJ2-5; D is uncertain. V was pared by 1 base and J by 1 base, with 8 bases between. The germline V gene has CDR1 SGHKS and CDR2 YYEKEE (reference sequence). There are 14 residues in the CDR3. The CDR3, as DNA: TGTGCCAGCAGCTTGACAACGGTCCAAGAGACCCAGTACTTC. It is translated as CASSLTTVQETQYF.

This chain uses TRBV11-3 with TRBJ2-1; a possible D gene is TRBD2 (5 bases). This CDR3 has 15 residues. Germline-derived CDR1 and CDR2 are SGHNT and YENEEA. Trimming cost V 1 base and J 0 bases, with 7 bases left between them. This chain's CDR3 is CASSLGAASYNEQFF. CDR3 nucleotide sequence: TGTGCCAGCAGCTTAGGAGCGGCCTCCTACAATGAGCAGTTCTTC.

V and J are TRBV9 and TRBJ1-1; 7 positions match TRBD1. CDR3 length: 16 amino acids. With 4 bases clipped from V and 4 bases from J, the junction kept 13 bases outside the gene matches. The germline V gene encodes CDR1 SGDLS and CDR2 YYNGEE. DNA of the CDR3: TGTGCCAGCAGCTCCAGACAGGGAGTCGAGGGCACTGAAGCTTTCTTT. Residues: CASSSRQGVEGTEAFF.

This clonotype was observed a handful of times. V is TRBV7-8 and J is TRBJ2-1; 11 bases agree with TRBD2. V was clipped by 1 base and J by 6 bases; unmatched bases: 11. Germline-derived CDR1 and CDR2 are SGHVS and FQNEAQ. This CDR3 spans 18 amino acids. The CDR3 protein is CASSLVGAGTSGLNEQFF. CDR3 DNA: TGTGCCAGCAGCTTAGTAGGAGCCGGGACTAGCGGCCTCAATGAGCAGTTCTTC.

This clonotype was seen a handful of times. V gene TRBV24-1 combines with J gene TRBJ2-2, with D perhaps matching TRBD1 (5 bases). The ends were cut back, 3 bases at V and 5 bases at J, with 9 bases in the middle. The CDR3 has 14 residues. The V gene's germline CDR1 is KGHDR and CDR2 SFDVKD. CDR3 sequence: CATSDPRATGELFF. CDR3 coding DNA: TGTGCCACCAGTGATCCCAGGGCTACCGGGGAGCTGTTTTTT.

Concerning this clonotype: A far larger clone is one base from this, pointing to a likely read error. The gene calls are TRBV28 and TRBJ2-1; 9 bases agree with TRBD1. Near its end, the DNA agrees better with TRBJ2-5, so the J call may be wrong. CDR1 and CDR2 (germline): MDHEN, SYDVKM. The CDR3 consists of 16 residues. The CDR3 reads CASSFRRTGVEETQYF. Written as DNA, the CDR3 is TGTGCCAGCAGTTTTCGGAGGACAGGGGTAGAAGAGACCCAGTACTTC.

This clonotype ranks as medium-sized. The V gene is TRBV27, the J gene TRBJ2-3; TRBD2 aligns across 12 bases. V lost 5 bases and J lost 1; bases outside the gene matches: 4. Germline values: CDR1 MNHEY, CDR2 SMNVEV (reference sequence). The CDR3 loop spans 16 amino acids. The CDR3 bases are TGTGCCAGCAGTCCAAGACTAGCGGGAGGCACAGATACGCAGTATTTT. Translating it yields CASSPRLAGGTDTQYF.

This clonotype occurred a few times. The V and J genes are TRBV12-3 or TRBV12-4 and TRBJ1-1, with D perhaps TRBD1 (5 bases). The CDR3 is 11 amino acids. V gave up 7 bases and J gave up 7 bases, with 10 bases separating them. CDR3 region: CASTQGVEAFF. The CDR3 DNA is TGTGCCAGCACCCAGGGTGTTGAAGCTTTCTTT.

This chain links TRBV4-1 with TRBJ2-1; either TRBD1 or TRBD2 may supply D (5 bases each). Germline CDR1 MGHRA, CDR2 YSYEKL. The length of the CDR3 is 18 residues. V lost 0 bases to trimming and J lost 10 bases, with 25 bases between them. The CDR3 DNA sequence: TGCGCCAGCAGCCAAGAAGGCCAACGGGGCACGAGCTCCTACGAGCAGTTCTTC. Amino acid sequence: CASSQEGQRGTSSYEQFF.

Worth noting for this clonotype: A read error likely explains this, since a far larger clone differs by one base. V is TRBV11-2 and J is TRBJ2-5; 9 bases map to TRBD2. Trimming cost V 5 bases and J 11 bases; bases outside gene matches: 15. Per germline, CDR1 SGHAT and CDR2 FQNNGV. This CDR3 spans 15 amino acids. CDR3 DNA: TGTGCCAGCAGCCAGACTAGCGGAAACAACAATGAGCAGTACTTC. Protein sequence: CASSQTSGNNNEQYF.

The genes are TRBV15 and TRBJ2-1, with D possibly called TRBD1 or TRBD2 (5 bases each). Trimming took 0 bases from V and 6 from J, leaving 12 bases between them. CDR3 length: 15 residues. Germline V CDR1 and CDR2: LNHNV, YYDKDF (reference sequence). The CDR3: CATSRDLKGTNEQFF. The CDR3 nucleotides are TGTGCCACCAGCAGAGACCTTAAGGGGACCAATGAGCAGTTCTTC.

This chain connects TRBV4-1 to TRBJ2-7; D is possibly TRBD1 (7 bases). This CDR3 region has 15 residues. Germline V lookup: CDR1 MGHRA, CDR2 YSYEKL. V was cut by 0 bases and J by 3 bases, with 12 bases left in between. The CDR3: CASSQESRGVYEQYF. CDR3 in DNA: TGCGCCAGCAGCCAAGAGTCCAGGGGGGTCTACGAGCAGTACTTC.

Details on this clonotype: One base separates it from a far larger clone, so it is likely a read error. In nucleotides, the CDR3 is TGTGCCAGCAGCTTGGACCCCCTAGCGGCCGAGCAGTTCTTC. It specifies CASSLDPLAAEQFF. The chain is built from TRBV5-5 and TRBJ2-1, with 7 bases aligning to TRBD2. In germline, CDR1 is SGHKS, CDR2 YYEKEE (reference sequence). Trimming cost V 0 bases and J 10 bases; bases outside gene matches: 7. This CDR3 has 14 amino acids.

This clonotype showed up many times. The chain joins TRBV20-1 to TRBJ2-5; weak D call: TRBD2 (6 bases). The V gene's germline CDR1 is DFQATT and CDR2 SNEGSKA (reference sequence). The germline V and J ends were trimmed by 5 bases and 3 bases, with 10 bases remaining between them. The CDR3 spans 12 residues. CDR3 amino acids: CSAGTFKETQYF. For the CDR3, the DNA is TGCAGTGCTGGGACTTTCAAAGAGACCCAGTACTTC.

The chain has TRBV15 and TRBJ1-6; D is possibly TRBD1 (6 bases). Germline V lookup: CDR1 LNHNV, CDR2 YYDKDF (reference sequence). Trimming took off 0 bases at V and 0 bases at J, with 12 bases between the two ends. The CDR3 contains 18 residues. The CDR3 DNA reads as TGTGCCACCAGCAGAGATATGGGGGGCAGCTCCTATAATTCACCCCTCCACTTT. Its protein is CATSRDMGGSSYNSPLHF.

In this sample, this clonotype turned up a few times. This CDR3 is missing its conserved last phenylalanine or tryptophan, likely due to a read error. The chain joins TRBV28 to TRBJ2-7; TRBD2 matches 9 bases. Germline CDR1 is MDHEN and CDR2 is SYDVKM. V gave up 3 bases and J gave up 1 base; unmatched junction bases: 13. The CDR3 extends over 18 amino acids. CDR3 amino acids: CASSLGLEGGRVSYEQYL. The CDR3 nucleotides are TGTGCCAGCAGTTTGGGACTTGAGGGCGGGAGGGTATCCTACGAGCAGTACCTC.

This clonotype was counted ten times or more. V is TRBV28 and J is TRBJ2-6, with TRBD1 as a possible D gene (6 bases). The CDR3 totals 19 residues. Germline V gives CDR1 MDHEN, CDR2 SYDVKM. V dropped 3 bases and J dropped 0 bases, with 18 bases sitting between them. Here the CDR3 reads CASSFDLDRRSSGANVLTF. CDR3 nucleotides: TGTGCCAGCAGTTTCGATCTTGACAGGCGAAGCTCTGGGGCCAACGTCCTGACTTTC. The full variable domain, rest sourced from reference TRBV28 and TRBJ2-6, is DVKVTQSSRYLVKRTGEKVFLECVQDMDHENMFWYRQDPGLGLRLIYFSYDVKMKEKGDIPEGYSVSREKKERFSLILESASTNQTSMYLCASSFDLDRRSSGANVLTFGAGSRLTVL.

At least ten counts were recorded for this clonotype. V and J are TRBV27 and TRBJ2-5, with a weak D call TRBD2 (6 bases). The CDR3 totals 13 residues. V lost 3 bases to trimming and J lost 6 bases, with 11 bases between them. Germline V gene lookup returns CDR1 MNHEY and CDR2 SMNVEV (reference sequence). The CDR3 DNA reads as TGTGCCAGCAGTTTCTGGGGGGAGAAGACCCAGTACTTC. Amino acid sequence: CASSFWGEKTQYF.

Worth noting for this clonotype: Since a much larger clone is just one base distant, this may be a read error. The chain recombines TRBV6-1 with TRBJ2-2; D might be TRBD2 (5 bases). CDR3 length equals 16 residues. CDR1 and CDR2 from the germline V gene are MNHNS and SASEGT. The CDR3 DNA reads as TGTGCCAGCAGTGCGGCAACAAGGCTTGGCACCGGGGAGCCGTTTTTT. Translation: CASSAATRLGTGEPFF.

This clonotype was counted many times. As DNA, the CDR3 is TGTGCCAGCAGCTTAGGAGTAGCGGGAGCGGGCGGTGGGACCCAGTACTTC. It codes for CASSLGVAGAGGGTQYF. The chain combines TRBV7-2 with TRBJ2-5; 9 bases are a match to TRBD2. The ends lost 1 base at V and 7 bases at J; junction bases unmatched: 13. In germline, CDR1 is SGHTA, CDR2 FQGNSA. The CDR3 is made up of 17 amino acids. Full variable domain (rest looked up from reference TRBV7-2 and TRBJ2-5): GAGVSQSPSNKVTEKGKDVELRCDPISGHTALYWYRQSLGQGLEFLIYFQGNSAPDKSGLPSDRFSAERTGGSVSTLTIQRTQQEDSAVYLCASSLGVAGAGGGTQYFGPGTRLLVL.

This clonotype has a count of ten or more. The V call is TRBV15, the J call TRBJ2-7, with D maybe TRBD2 (5 bases). The CDR3 runs 15 residues. Germline CDR1 and CDR2: LNHNV and YYDKDF (reference sequence). V was trimmed by 1 base and J by 2 bases, leaving 12 bases between them. CDR3 sequence reads: CATSRGGSRPYEQYF. CDR3 nucleotide sequence: TGTGCCACCAGCAGAGGAGGGAGTCGACCCTACGAGCAGTACTTC.

This clonotype was seen repeatedly, ten times or more. J is TRBJ2-1 and V is TRBV28; tentatively, D is TRBD1 (6 bases). Between the trimmed V and J ends, which lost 4 bases and 4 bases, there was a span of 14 bases. The CDR3 consists of 15 residues. Germline lookup yields CDR1 MDHEN and CDR2 SYDVKM. The CDR3 loop reads CASSSPNRAYNEQFF. CDR3 coding DNA: TGTGCCAGCAGTTCACCGAACAGGGCATACAATGAGCAGTTCTTC.

This clonotype was observed many times. This chain connects TRBV11-1 to TRBJ2-1, with unresolved D. The ends were cut back, 4 bases at V and 1 base at J, with 11 bases in the middle. Germline loops: CDR1 SGHAT, CDR2 FQDESV (reference sequence). The CDR3 spans 15 residues. The CDR3 coding sequence is TGTGCCAGCAGCTCCCGGTTGAGTTCCTACAATGAGCAGTTCTTC. Amino acids: CASSSRLSSYNEQFF. Full variable domain (missing parts from reference TRBV11-1 and TRBJ2-1): EAEVAQSPRYKITEKSQAVAFWCDPISGHATLYWYRQILGQGPELLVQFQDESVVDDSQLPKDRFSAERLKGVDSTLKIQPAELGDSAMYLCASSSRLSSYNEQFFGPGTRLTVL.